This T cell receptor (beta chain) was sequenced for a study of PD-1 blockade in mismatch repair-deficient tumors. Mismatch repair deficiency was confirmed in all patients, by PCR or immunohistochemistry. The TCR-sequenced patients were a few responders to pembrolizumab. Study-wide results and caveats: After pembrolizumab, tumor-resident clones rose rapidly, then generally contracted before radiologic responses.

Using immunoSEQ multiplex PCR, the repertoire was profiled, and TCRdb retains in-frame clones only, with some absent. The table lists under 50,000 clones, under 85% of them singletons. With respect to this clone: The antigen is unknown.

The sample was PBMCs, taken before pembrolizumab treatment. The sequence came from an adult with mismatch repair-deficient cancer.

The CDR3 bases are TGTGCCAGCAGCCAAGATAAGGACGAGCAGTACTTC. Translation: CASSQDKDEQYF. V is TRBV4-2 and J is TRBJ2-7, with D unresolved. The CDR3 runs 12 residues. Looked up from germline, CDR1 is LGHNA and CDR2 is YNFKEQ. Trimming removed 0 bases from V and 5 bases from J, with 5 bases in between.